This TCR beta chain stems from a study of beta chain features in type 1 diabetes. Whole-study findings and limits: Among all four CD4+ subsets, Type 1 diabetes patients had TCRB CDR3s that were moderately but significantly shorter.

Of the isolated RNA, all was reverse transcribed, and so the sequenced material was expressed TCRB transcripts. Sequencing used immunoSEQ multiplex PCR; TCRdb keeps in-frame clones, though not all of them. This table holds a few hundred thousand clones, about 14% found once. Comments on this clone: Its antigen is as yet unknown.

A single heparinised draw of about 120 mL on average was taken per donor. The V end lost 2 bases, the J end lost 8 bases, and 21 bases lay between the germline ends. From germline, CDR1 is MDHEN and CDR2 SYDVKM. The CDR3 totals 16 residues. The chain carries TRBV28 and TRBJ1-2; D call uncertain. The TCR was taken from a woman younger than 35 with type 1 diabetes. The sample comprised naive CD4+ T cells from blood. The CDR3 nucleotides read TGTGCCAGCAGTTTAATCCCAACTTTGGGCTTAGGAGGCTACACCTTC. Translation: CASSLIPTLGLGGYTF.